This TCR beta chain emerged from a study of CD8+ T cells in alopecia areata. CDR1 MNHEY and CDR2 SVGAGI come from the germline V gene. CDR3 length equals 14 residues. With V trimmed by 5 bases and J by 5 bases, 7 bases remained unmatched. This clone appeared a single time. Its antigen is as yet unknown. Broader study findings: Among the cells sequenced in scalp samples are also the resident alphabeta T cells of normal skin.

Extracted from the samples, RNA was reverse transcribed into cDNA to serve as the sequencing template. The method was immunoSEQ multiplex PCR; TCRdb's version includes in-frame clones alone and lacks a portion of them. Of some 130,000 clones detected, about 47% appear once; the ten largest clones hold about 17%. Individuals with alopecia areata gave both lesional scalp punch biopsies and peripheral blood for collection. This chain uses TRBV6-5 with TRBJ1-1; TRBD1 agrees at 8 bases. The sample in question was CD8+ T cells sorted from blood, obtained at week 0. This receptor was taken from a human donor with alopecia areata. The CDR3 bases are TGTGCCAGCAGTATAACAGGGGGTTGGACTGAAGCTTTCTTT. It codes for CASSITGGWTEAFF.